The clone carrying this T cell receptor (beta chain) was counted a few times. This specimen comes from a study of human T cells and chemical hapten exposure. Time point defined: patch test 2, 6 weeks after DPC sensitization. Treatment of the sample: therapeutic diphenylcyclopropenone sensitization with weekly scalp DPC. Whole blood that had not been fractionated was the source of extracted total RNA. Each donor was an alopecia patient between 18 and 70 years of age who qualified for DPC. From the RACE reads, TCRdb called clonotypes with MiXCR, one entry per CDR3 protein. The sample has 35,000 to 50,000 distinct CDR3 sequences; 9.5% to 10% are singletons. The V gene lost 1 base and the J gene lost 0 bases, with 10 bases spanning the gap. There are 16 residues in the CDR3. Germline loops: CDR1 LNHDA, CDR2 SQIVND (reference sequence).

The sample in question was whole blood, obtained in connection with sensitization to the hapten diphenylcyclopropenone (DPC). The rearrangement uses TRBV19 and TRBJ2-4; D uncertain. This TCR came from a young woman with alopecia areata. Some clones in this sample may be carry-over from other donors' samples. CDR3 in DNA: TGTGCCAGTAGTATAGGCCTACGAATAGCCAAAAACATTCAGTACTTC. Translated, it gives CASSIGLRIAKNIQYF.